The rows below give T cell receptor beta chains drawn from one sample of a study of beta chain features in type 1 diabetes. This table comes from immunoSEQ multiplex PCR, and its TCRdb copy is limited to in-frame clones, with some not included. The table has just over 150,000 clones, roughly 10% seen once. Input material: central memory CD4+ T cells from blood. These receptors originate from a man between 18 and 35 years old in good health. The CDR3 runs from the conserved cysteine through the conserved F or W. The order of the fields is clone size, V gene, J gene, D gene, CDR3 DNA, CDR3 protein. The D gene is left open where the match is weak. Rows give clone size only sometimes, using once, few, many, or a class for an expanded clone.

>NA|TRBV14|TRBJ2-7|TRBD2
TGTGCCAGCAGCCCGCGGGTGCGGACTAGGCTCTACGAGCAGTACTTC
CASSPRVRTRLYEQYF
>few|TRBV2|TRBJ1-5|NA
TGTGCCAGCAGTGAGGGACAACTCAATCAGCCCCAGCATTTT
CASSEGQLNQPQHF
>few|TRBV30|TRBJ2-5|TRBD1
TGTGCCTGGGTAAGGACAGGGGGGTCGGAGACCCAGTACTTC
CAWVRTGGSETQYF
>few|TRBV7-9|TRBJ2-3|NA
TGTGCCAGCACACCGGACACCCTAAGCACAGATACGCAGTATTTT
CASTPDTLSTDTQYF
>NA|TRBV27|TRBJ2-6|TRBD1
TGTGCCAGCAGGCCCCGGGACAGGGTCATCTCTGGGGCCAACGTCCTGACTTTC
CASRPRDRVISGANVLTF
>NA|TRBV14|TRBJ2-3|NA
TGTGCCAGCAGCCAAGAGACTCCGGGGGCGCAGTATTTT
CASSQETPGAQYF
>NA|TRBV14|TRBJ1-2|NA
TGTGCCAGCAGCCCACCCGGCCCCTCTGCTGGCTACACCTTC
CASSPPGPSAGYTF
>NA|TRBV6-5|TRBJ1-2|TRBD1
TGTGCCAGCAGGCCGACAGGGGGCTTCTATGGCTACACCTTC
CASRPTGGFYGYTF
>NA|TRBV10-3|TRBJ2-7|NA
TGTGCCATCTGGCAGGGTTCCTCCTACGAGCAGTACTTC
CAIWQGSSYEQYF
>few|TRBV6-6|TRBJ1-3|NA
TGTGCCAGCAGTTATCGTGGTACTGGAAACACCATATATTTT
CASSYRGTGNTIYF
>few|TRBV10-3|TRBJ2-3|NA
TGTGCCATCAGTGGGCCCCTCCTGCTGGAGCACACAGATACGCAGTATTTT
CAISGPLLLEHTDTQYF
>NA|TRBV28|TRBJ2-7|NA
TGTGCCAGCAGTAATACCGGGACCGACGAGCAGTACTTC
CASSNTGTDEQYF
>NA|TRBV4-1|TRBJ2-4|TRBD2
TGCGCCAGCAGCCACCCGGGACTAGCGGGGACTCTAGCCAAAAACATTCAGTACTTC
CASSHPGLAGTLAKNIQYF
>few|TRBV5-1|TRBJ2-5|NA
TGCGCCAGCAGCAAGGGACAAGAGACCCAGTACTTC
CASSKGQETQYF
>few|TRBV29-1|TRBJ2-7|NA
TGCAGCGTTGAACATAACAGAAACGAGCAGTACTTC
CSVEHNRNEQYF
>few|TRBV5-1|TRBJ2-3|NA
TGCGCCAGCAGCGCGGGCCGGGGGCCACTCACAGATACGCAGTATTTT
CASSAGRGPLTDTQYF